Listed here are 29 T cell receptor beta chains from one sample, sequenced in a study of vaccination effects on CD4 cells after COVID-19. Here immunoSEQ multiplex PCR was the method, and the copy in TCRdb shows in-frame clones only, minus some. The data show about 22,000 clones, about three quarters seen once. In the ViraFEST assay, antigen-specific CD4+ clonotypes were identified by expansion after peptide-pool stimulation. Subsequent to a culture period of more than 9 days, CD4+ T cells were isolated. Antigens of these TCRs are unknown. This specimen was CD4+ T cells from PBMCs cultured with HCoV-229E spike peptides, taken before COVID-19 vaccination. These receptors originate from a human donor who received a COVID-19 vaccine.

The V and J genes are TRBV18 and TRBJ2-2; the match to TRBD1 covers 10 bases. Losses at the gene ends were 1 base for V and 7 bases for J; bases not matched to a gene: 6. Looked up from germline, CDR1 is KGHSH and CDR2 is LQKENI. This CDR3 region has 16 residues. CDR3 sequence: CASSPLRDRGIGELFF. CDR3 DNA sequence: TGTGCCAGCTCACCACTCCGGGACAGGGGAATCGGGGAGCTGTTTTTT.

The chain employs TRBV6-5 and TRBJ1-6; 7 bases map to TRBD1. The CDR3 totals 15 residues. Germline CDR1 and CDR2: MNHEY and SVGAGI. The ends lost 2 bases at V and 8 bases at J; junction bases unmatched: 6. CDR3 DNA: TGTGCCAGCAGTTACACACAGGGGCAGGATTCACCCCTCCACTTT. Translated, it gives CASSYTQGQDSPLHF.

The DNA of the CDR3 is TGCGCCAGCAGCCTCATTAGCGAGTTAGTCCACACCGGGGAGCTGTTTTTT. The encoded protein is CASSLISELVHTGELFF. The chain combines TRBV5-1 with TRBJ2-2; a weak D match, TRBD2 (5 bases). The V end lost 4 bases, the J end lost 3 bases, and 19 bases lay between the germline ends. The germline CDR1 and CDR2 sequences are SGHRS and YFSETQ. This CDR3 is 17 amino acids long.

The CDR3, as DNA: TGTGCCAGCAGCTTACAACAGGGGGACTATGGCTACACCTTC. Protein product: CASSLQQGDYGYTF. V usage is TRBV7-2 and J usage is TRBJ1-2; 8 bases are a match to TRBD1. V shed 2 bases, J shed 3 bases, and the junction held 2 bases outside the gene matches. Germline V CDR1 and CDR2: SGHTA, FQGNSA. The CDR3 is made up of 14 amino acids.

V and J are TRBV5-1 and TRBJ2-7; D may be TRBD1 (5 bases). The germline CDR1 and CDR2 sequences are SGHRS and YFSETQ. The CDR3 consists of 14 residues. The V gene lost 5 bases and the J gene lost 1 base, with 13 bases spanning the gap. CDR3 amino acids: CASRPQGLSYEQYF. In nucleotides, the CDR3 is TGCGCCAGCAGGCCCCAGGGATTATCCTACGAGCAGTACTTC.

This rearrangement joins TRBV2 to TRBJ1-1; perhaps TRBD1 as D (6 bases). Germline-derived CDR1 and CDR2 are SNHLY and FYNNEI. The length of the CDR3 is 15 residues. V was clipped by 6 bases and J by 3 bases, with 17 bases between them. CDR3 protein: CASSDNRDRYTEAFF. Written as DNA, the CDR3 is TGTGCCAGCAGCGACAACAGGGATAGGTACACTGAAGCTTTCTTT.

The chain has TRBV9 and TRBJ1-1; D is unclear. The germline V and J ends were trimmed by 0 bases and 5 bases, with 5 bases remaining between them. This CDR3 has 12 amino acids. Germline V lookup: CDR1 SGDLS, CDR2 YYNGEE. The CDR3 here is CASSVAETEAFF. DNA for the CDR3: TGTGCCAGCAGCGTAGCAGAGACTGAAGCTTTCTTT.

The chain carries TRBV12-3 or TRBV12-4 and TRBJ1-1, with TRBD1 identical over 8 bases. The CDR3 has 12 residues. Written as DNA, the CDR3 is TGTGCTACGGGACAGGTGATTACTGAAGCTTTCTTT. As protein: CATGQVITEAFF.

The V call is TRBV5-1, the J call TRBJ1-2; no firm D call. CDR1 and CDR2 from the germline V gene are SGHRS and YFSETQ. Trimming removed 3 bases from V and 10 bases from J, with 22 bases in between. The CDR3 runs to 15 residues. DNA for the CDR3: TGCGCCAGCAGCTCAACACCCGACTCACTCCACCCCTACACCTTC. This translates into CASSSTPDSLHPYTF.

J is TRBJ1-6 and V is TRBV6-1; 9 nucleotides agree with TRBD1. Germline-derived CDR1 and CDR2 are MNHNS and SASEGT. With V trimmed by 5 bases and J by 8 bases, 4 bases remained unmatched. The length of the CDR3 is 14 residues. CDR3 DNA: TGTGCCAGCAGTATCCGGGACAGGGATTCACCCCTCCACTTT. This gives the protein CASSIRDRDSPLHF.

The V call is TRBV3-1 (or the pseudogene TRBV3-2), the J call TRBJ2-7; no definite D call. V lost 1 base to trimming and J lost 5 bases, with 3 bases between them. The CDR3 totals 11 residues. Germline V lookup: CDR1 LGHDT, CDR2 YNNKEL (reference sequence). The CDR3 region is CASSQVNEQYF. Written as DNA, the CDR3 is TGTGCCAGCAGCCAAGTAAACGAGCAGTACTTC.

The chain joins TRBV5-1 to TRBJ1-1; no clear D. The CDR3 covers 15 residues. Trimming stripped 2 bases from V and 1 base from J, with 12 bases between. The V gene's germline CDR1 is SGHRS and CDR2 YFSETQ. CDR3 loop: CASSFLGWGNTEAFF. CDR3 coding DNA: TGCGCCAGCAGCTTCTTGGGTTGGGGGAACACTGAAGCTTTCTTT.

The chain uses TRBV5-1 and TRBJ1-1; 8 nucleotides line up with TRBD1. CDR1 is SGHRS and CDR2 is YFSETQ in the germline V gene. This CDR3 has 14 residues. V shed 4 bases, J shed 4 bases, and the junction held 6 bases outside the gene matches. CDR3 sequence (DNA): TGCGCCAGCAGCGCCCAAACAGGGGGCACTGAAGCTTTCTTT. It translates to CASSAQTGGTEAFF.

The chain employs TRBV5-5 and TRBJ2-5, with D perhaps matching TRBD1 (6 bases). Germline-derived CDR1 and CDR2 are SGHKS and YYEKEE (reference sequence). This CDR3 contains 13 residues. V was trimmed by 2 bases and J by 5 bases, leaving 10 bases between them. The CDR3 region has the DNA TGTGCCAGCAGCTTACAGGGCACCGAGACCCAGTACTTC. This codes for CASSLQGTETQYF.

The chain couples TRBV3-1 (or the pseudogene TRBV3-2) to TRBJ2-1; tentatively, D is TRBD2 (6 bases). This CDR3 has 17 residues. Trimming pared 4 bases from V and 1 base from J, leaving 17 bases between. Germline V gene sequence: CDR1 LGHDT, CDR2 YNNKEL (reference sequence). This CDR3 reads CASSPVSAGGSYNEQFF. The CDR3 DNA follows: TGTGCCAGCAGCCCAGTTTCAGCTGGAGGGTCCTACAATGAGCAGTTCTTC.

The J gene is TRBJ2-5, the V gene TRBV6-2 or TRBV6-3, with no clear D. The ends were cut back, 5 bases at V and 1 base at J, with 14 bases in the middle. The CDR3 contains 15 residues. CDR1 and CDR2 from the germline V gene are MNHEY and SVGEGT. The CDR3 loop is CASSPSLRVQETQYF. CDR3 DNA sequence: TGTGCCAGCAGTCCCTCTCTTCGGGTCCAAGAGACCCAGTACTTC.

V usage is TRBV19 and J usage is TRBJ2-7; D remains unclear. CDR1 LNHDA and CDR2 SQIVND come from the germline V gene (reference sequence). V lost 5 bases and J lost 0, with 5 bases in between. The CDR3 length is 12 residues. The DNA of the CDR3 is TGTGCCAGTAGTCTCCACTCCTACGAGCAGTACTTC. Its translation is CASSLHSYEQYF.

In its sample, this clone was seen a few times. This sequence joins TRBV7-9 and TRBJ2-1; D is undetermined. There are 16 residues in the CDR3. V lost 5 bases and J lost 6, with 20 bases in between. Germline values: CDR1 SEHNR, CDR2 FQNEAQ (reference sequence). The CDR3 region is CASSPITPLSGNEQFF. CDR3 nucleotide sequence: TGTGCCAGCAGCCCAATTACACCCCTAAGTGGCAATGAGCAGTTCTTC.

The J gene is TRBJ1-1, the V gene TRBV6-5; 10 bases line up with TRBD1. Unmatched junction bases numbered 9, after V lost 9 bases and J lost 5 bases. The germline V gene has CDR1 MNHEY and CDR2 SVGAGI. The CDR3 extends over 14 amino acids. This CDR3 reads CASLTGGLGTEAFF. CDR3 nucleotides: TGTGCCAGTCTGACAGGGGGCTTAGGAACTGAAGCTTTCTTT.

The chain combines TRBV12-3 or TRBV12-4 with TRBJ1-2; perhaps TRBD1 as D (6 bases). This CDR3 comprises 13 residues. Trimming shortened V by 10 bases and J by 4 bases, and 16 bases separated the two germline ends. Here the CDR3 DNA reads TGTGCCATCAGGGGAATGGCAACCTATGGCTACACCTTC. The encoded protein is CAIRGMATYGYTF.

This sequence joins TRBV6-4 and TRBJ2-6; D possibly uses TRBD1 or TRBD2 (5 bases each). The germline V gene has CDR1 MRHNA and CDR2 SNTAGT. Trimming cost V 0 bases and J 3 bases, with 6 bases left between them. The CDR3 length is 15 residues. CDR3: CASSDSRGGANVLTF. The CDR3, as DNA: TGTGCCAGCAGTGACTCGAGGGGTGGGGCCAACGTCCTGACTTTC.

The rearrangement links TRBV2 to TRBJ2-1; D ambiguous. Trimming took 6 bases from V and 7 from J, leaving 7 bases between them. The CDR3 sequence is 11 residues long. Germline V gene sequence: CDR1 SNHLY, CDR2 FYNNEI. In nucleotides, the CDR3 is TGTGCCAGCAGCCGGATGAATGAGCAGTTCTTC. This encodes CASSRMNEQFF.

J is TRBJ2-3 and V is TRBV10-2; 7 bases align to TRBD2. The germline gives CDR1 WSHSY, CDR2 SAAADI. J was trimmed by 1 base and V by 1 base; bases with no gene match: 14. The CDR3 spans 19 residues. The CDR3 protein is CASSELSGGRVRGTDTQYF. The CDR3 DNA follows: TGCGCCAGCAGTGAGTTGTCGGGAGGTCGAGTTAGAGGCACAGATACGCAGTATTTT.

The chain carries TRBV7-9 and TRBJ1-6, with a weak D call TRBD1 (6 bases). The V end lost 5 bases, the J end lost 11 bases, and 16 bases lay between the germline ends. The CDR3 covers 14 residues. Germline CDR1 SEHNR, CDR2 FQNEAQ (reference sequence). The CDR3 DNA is TGTGCCAGCAGCCCCTCCGGGGGGCGACCACCCCTCCACTTT. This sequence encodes CASSPSGGRPPLHF.

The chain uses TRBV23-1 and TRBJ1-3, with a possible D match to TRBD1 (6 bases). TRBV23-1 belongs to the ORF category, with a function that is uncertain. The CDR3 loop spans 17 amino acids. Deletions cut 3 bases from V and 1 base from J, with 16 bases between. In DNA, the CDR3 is TGCGCCAGCAGTCACCCAAAAGACAGGTTTTCTGGAAACACCATATATTTT. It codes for CASSHPKDRFSGNTIYF.

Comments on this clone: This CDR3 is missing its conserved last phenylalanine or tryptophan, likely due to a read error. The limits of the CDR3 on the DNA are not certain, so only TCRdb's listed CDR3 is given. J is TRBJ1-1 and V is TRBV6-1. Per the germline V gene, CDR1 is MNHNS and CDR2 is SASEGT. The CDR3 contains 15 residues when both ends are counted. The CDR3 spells CASSEAPSRALCFLG.

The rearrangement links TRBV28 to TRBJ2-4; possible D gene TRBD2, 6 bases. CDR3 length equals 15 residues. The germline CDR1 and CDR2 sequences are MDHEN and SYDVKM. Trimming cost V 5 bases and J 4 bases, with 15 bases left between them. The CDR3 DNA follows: TGTGCCAGCAGTCCCCCGCGGGCGGGGAAAAACATTCAGTACTTC. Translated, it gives CASSPPRAGKNIQYF.

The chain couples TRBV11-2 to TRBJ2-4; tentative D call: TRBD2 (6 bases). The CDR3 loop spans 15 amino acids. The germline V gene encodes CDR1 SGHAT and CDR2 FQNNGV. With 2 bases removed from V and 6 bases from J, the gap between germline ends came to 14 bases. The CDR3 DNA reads TGTGCCAGCAGCTTAATTTGGGGAGCGGGAAACATTCAGTACTTC. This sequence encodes CASSLIWGAGNIQYF.

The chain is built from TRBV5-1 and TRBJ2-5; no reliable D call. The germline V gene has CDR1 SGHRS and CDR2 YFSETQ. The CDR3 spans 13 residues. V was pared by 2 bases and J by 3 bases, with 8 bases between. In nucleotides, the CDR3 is TGCGCCAGCAGCTTTAATCCGGAAGAGACCCAGTACTTC. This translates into CASSFNPEETQYF. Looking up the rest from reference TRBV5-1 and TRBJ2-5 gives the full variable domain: KAGVTQTPRYLIKTRGQQVTLSCSPISGHRSVSWYQQTPGQGLQFLFEYFSETQRNKGNFPGRFSGRQFSNSRSEMNVSTLELGDSALYLCASSFNPEETQYFGPGTRLLVL.